The clone carrying this T cell receptor beta chain is judged medium-sized. Its matching antigen is unknown. TCRdb's table, derived via immunoSEQ multiplex PCR, lists solely in-frame clones and lacks some. The table includes over 10,000 clones, over 70% detected once. Per germline, CDR1 MGHRA and CDR2 YSYEKL. The CDR3 is 15 amino acids. V shed 3 bases, J shed 3 bases, and the junction held 3 bases outside the gene matches. The sample originates from a study of somatic mutations in cytotoxic T cells in rheumatoid arthritis. Findings of the study overall: Antigen specificity of the expanded CD8+ clones was not determined. The slightly lower representation of TRBV07 among rheumatoid arthritis patients did not undergo correction for multiple comparisons.

The chain combines TRBV4-1 with TRBJ1-3; 9 bases align to TRBD1. Material: CD8+ T cells sorted from blood. The source is a man between 65 and 80 years old in good health. The CDR3 region is CASSQDRGFGNTIYF. Written as DNA, the CDR3 is TGCGCCAGCAGCCAGGACAGGGGTTTTGGAAACACCATATATTTT.